A single sample gave rise to the 16 T cell receptor beta chains below, sequenced in a study of control samples from healthy donors and cancer patients. Generated by immunoSEQ multiplex PCR, the TCRdb table keeps only in-frame clones and is missing some. The table has roughly 95,000 clones, approximately 91% seen once; the top ten hold around 1%. The specimen sequenced was blood. Receptor source: a woman aged 30 to 39 in good health.

The chain uses TRBV6-4 and TRBJ2-5; 8 bases match TRBD1. Per germline, CDR1 MRHNA and CDR2 SNTAGT. There are 15 residues in the CDR3. The V segment lost 2 bases and the J segment 1 base; nucleotides outside the gene matches: 3. This CDR3 is CASSDTTGGQETQYF. DNA of the CDR3: TGTGCCAGCAGTGACACCACAGGGGGCCAAGAGACCCAGTACTTC.

J is TRBJ2-2 and V is TRBV19, with 10 bases fitting TRBD2. The CDR3 consists of 16 residues. J lost 6 bases, V lost 1 base, and 5 bases had no gene match. The germline CDR1 and CDR2 sequences are LNHDA and SQIVND (reference sequence). CDR3 coding DNA: TGTGCCAGTAGTATAGGTAGCGGGAGGATGGCCGGGGAGCTGTTTTTT. Amino acid sequence: CASSIGSGRMAGELFF.

The chain couples TRBV28 to TRBJ1-5; tentative D call: TRBD1 (5 bases). V was trimmed by 8 bases and J by 5 bases, leaving 10 bases between them. This CDR3 comprises 12 residues. Germline loops: CDR1 MDHEN, CDR2 SYDVKM. CDR3 in DNA: TGTGCCAGCGGGGCGGTCGATCAGCCCCAGCATTTT. Protein: CASGAVDQPQHF.

V gene TRBV9 combines with J gene TRBJ2-5; D is possibly TRBD1 or TRBD2 (6 bases each). With 3 bases removed from V and 5 bases from J, the gap between germline ends came to 14 bases. CDR1 SGDLS and CDR2 YYNGEE come from the germline V gene. The CDR3 length is 14 residues. The CDR3 reads CASSEGGSVETQYF. CDR3 bases: TGTGCCAGCAGCGAGGGGGGTTCTGTGGAGACCCAGTACTTC.

The chain uses TRBV7-9 and TRBJ2-7; 11 bases agree with TRBD1. Germline values: CDR1 SEHNR, CDR2 FQNEAQ (reference sequence). The CDR3 totals 14 residues. Unmatched junction bases numbered 5, after V lost 4 bases and J lost 6 bases. The chain's CDR3 is CASSSGTGGGEQYF. CDR3 nucleotide sequence: TGTGCCAGCAGCTCCGGGACAGGGGGTGGCGAGCAGTACTTC.

V and J are TRBV28 and TRBJ2-5; 10 bases match TRBD1. The CDR3 is 16 residues long. The V gene end was trimmed by 6 bases and the J gene end by 1 base; junction bases not matched to a gene: 8. Germline CDR1 and CDR2: MDHEN and SYDVKM. The CDR3 DNA reads as TGTGCCAGCAGCCCCTTGACAGGGGGCGTCCAAGAGACCCAGTACTTC. Amino acid sequence: CASSPLTGGVQETQYF. Using reference TRBV28 and TRBJ2-5 for the parts outside the CDR3, the full variable domain is DVKVTQSSRYLVKRTGEKVFLECVQDMDHENMFWYRQDPGLGLRLIYFSYDVKMKEKGDIPEGYSVSREKKERFSLILESASTNQTSMYLCASSPLTGGVQETQYFGPGTRLLVL.

The chain recombines TRBV6-2 or TRBV6-3 with TRBJ1-5; D not resolved. The CDR3 is 15 amino acids. V lost 4 bases and J lost 2, with 12 bases in between. Germline V gene data show CDR1 as MNHEY and CDR2 as SVGEGT. CDR3 bases: TGTGCCAGCAGTTTCGGAGGAAGTGGCAATCAGCCCCAGCATTTT. Translated: CASSFGGSGNQPQHF.

The chain combines TRBV5-1 with TRBJ1-1; 7 nucleotides line up with TRBD1. Germline trimming cut 4 bases from V and 1 base from J; bases unmatched to any gene: 7. The CDR3 sequence is 15 residues long. The germline V gene encodes CDR1 SGHRS and CDR2 YFSETQ. For the CDR3, the DNA is TGCGCCAGCAGCCTAACGACAGGGAGGAACACTGAAGCTTTCTTT. Translating gives CASSLTTGRNTEAFF.

The chain combines TRBV19 with TRBJ1-1; 8 nucleotides align to TRBD1. Germline values: CDR1 LNHDA, CDR2 SQIVND (reference sequence). V lost 7 bases to trimming and J lost 8 bases; unmatched junction nucleotides: 15. CDR3 size: 15 residues. CDR3 protein: CASTLHGAGGGEAFF. CDR3 DNA: TGTGCCAGTACCCTCCACGGAGCAGGGGGCGGGGAAGCTTTCTTT.

This chain links TRBV7-9 with TRBJ1-1, with 7 bases aligning to TRBD1. The CDR3 has 17 residues. The V and J ends lost 6 bases and 4 bases, in that order; junction bases with no gene match: 17. Germline values: CDR1 SEHNR, CDR2 FQNEAQ (reference sequence). The CDR3 nucleotides read TGTGCCAGCAGGCGGGACAGACCCCCCCAACGGGGCACTGAAGCTTTCTTT. Protein sequence: CASRRDRPPQRGTEAFF.

J is TRBJ1-2 and V is TRBV7-9; maybe TRBD1 (6 bases). This CDR3 contains 13 residues. Looked up from germline, CDR1 is SEHNR and CDR2 is FQNEAQ (reference sequence). V gave up 3 bases and J gave up 3 bases, with 8 bases separating them. The CDR3, as DNA: TGTGCCAGCAGCTTCGCAGGGGACTATGGCTACACCTTC. Translation: CASSFAGDYGYTF.

This clone was counted once. The V and J genes are TRBV5-4 and TRBJ2-7; TRBD1 is a possible D gene (5 bases). Trimming removed 4 bases at V and 4 bases at J, with 12 bases between. CDR3 length: 13 amino acids. The germline V gene encodes CDR1 SGHNT and CDR2 YYREEE (reference sequence). The CDR3 reads CASSPQGSYEQYF. The CDR3 nucleotides read TGTGCCAGCAGCCCCCAGGGATCATACGAGCAGTACTTC.

The chain employs TRBV18 and TRBJ2-2, with D possibly being TRBD1 (5 bases). Trimming took off 5 bases at V and 0 bases at J, with 7 bases between the two ends. CDR1 and CDR2 from the germline V gene are KGHSH and LQKENI. The CDR3 is 14 amino acids. DNA of the CDR3: TGTGCCAGCTCAGACAGAGCGAACACCGGGGAGCTGTTTTTT. The encoded protein is CASSDRANTGELFF. Full variable domain (rest looked up from reference TRBV18 and TRBJ2-2): NAGVMQNPRHLVRRRGQEARLRCSPMKGHSHVYWYRQLPEEGLKFMVYLQKENIIDESGMPKERFSAEFPKEGPSILRIQQVVRGDSAAYFCASSDRANTGELFFGEGSRLTVL.

The chain uses TRBV3-1 (or the pseudogene TRBV3-2) and TRBJ2-7; D possibly corresponds to TRBD2 (5 bases). The CDR3 runs 12 residues. V was pared by 4 bases and J by 3 bases, with 7 bases between. Germline CDR1 is LGHDT and CDR2 is YNNKEL (reference sequence). CDR3 amino acids: CASSRGGYEQYF. In nucleotides, the CDR3 is TGTGCCAGCAGCCGAGGAGGCTACGAGCAGTACTTC.

This clone appeared a single time. The chain combines TRBV29-1 with TRBJ1-4; tentative D call: TRBD1 (5 bases). V dropped 7 bases and J dropped 7 bases, with 16 bases sitting between them. CDR1 and CDR2 from the germline V gene are SQVTM and ANQGSEA. The CDR3 loop spans 13 amino acids. CDR3 protein: CSASWGEGEKLFF. The CDR3 DNA reads TGCAGCGCGTCGTGGGGGGAGGGTGAAAAACTGTTTTTT.

V gene TRBV10-1 combines with J gene TRBJ2-1; D gene uncertain. This CDR3 region has 16 residues. Trimming took off 0 bases at V and 0 bases at J, with 9 bases between the two ends. Germline V gives CDR1 WNHNN, CDR2 SYGVQD (reference sequence). CDR3 region: CASSESPVSSYNEQFF. Written as DNA, the CDR3 is TGCGCCAGCAGTGAGTCGCCGGTGAGCTCCTACAATGAGCAGTTCTTC.